The clone carrying this T cell receptor beta chain was recorded many times. The PBMCs studied were ones that came from roughly 9.1 ml fresh peripheral blood. There were TCR beta CDR3 regions amplified from RNA transcripts. An initial round of RT-PCR targeting the TCR CDR3 relied on the HTBI primer set. Each CDR3 protein gets one entry after TCRdb re-called the multiplex PCR reads with MiXCR. The sample yields about 350,000 distinct CDR3 sequences, roughly 20% seen once. This entry comes from a study of T cells in Graves' hyperthyroidism and ophthalmopathy. The CDR3 has 12 residues. V was pared by 1 base and J by 1 base, with 5 bases between. Germline V gene sequence: CDR1 GTSNPN, CDR2 SVGIG (reference sequence).

This receptor was identified in a woman in her 40s with Graves' ophthalmopathy. This chain joins TRBV30 and TRBJ2-7, with a weak D call TRBD2 (5 bases). Sequencing input: blood. The CDR3 bases are TGTGCCTGGAGTGGAGGGTCCTACGAGCAGTACTTC. This sequence encodes CAWSGGSYEQYF.